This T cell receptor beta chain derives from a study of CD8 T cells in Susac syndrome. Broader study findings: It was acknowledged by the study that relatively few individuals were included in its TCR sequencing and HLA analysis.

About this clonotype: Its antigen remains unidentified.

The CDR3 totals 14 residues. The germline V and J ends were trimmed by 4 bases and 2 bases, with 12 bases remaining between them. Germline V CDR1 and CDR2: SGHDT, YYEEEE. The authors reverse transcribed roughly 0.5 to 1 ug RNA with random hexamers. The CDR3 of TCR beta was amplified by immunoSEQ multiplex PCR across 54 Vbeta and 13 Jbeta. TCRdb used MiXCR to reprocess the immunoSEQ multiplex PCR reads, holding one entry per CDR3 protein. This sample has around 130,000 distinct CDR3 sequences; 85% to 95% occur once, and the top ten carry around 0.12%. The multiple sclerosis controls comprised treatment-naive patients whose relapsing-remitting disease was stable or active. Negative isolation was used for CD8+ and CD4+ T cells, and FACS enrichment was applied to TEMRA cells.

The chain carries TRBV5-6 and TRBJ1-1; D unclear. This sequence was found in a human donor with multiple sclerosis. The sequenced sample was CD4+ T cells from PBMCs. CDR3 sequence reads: CASSARMGNTEAFF. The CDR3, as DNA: TGTGCCAGCAGCGCCCGGATGGGAAACACTGAAGCTTTCTTT.